Below, 6 T cell receptor beta chains from the same sample are listed, as sequenced in a study of blood T cells in healthy people across ages. Together with a sample-barcoded 5' primer, a J-beta primer mix was included in a second PCR lasting 7 to 11 cycles. MiXCR, run by TCRdb on the 5' RACE reads, gives a single entry per CDR3 protein. The sample includes some 900,000 distinct CDR3 sequences, roughly 50% of them seen just once. Source material: blood. The receptors originated from a young man in good health.

This clonotype was counted between two and nine times. The chain is built from TRBV11-2 and TRBJ2-7; 8 nucleotides match TRBD1. CDR1 and CDR2 (germline): SGHAT, FQNNGV. With V trimmed by 1 base and J by 3 bases, 5 bases remained unmatched. The CDR3 has 15 amino acids. The CDR3 nucleotides read TGTGCCAGCAGCTTAGTCCAGGGGGCTCTCTACGAGCAGTACTTC. Translated: CASSLVQGALYEQYF.

This clonotype was seen ten or more times. The CDR3: CASSSTSGRRDTQYF. The CDR3 region has the DNA TGTGCCAGCAGCTCAACTAGCGGGCGACGAGATACGCAGTATTTT. The chain recombines TRBV7-9 with TRBJ2-3, with 9 bases fitting TRBD2. Looked up from germline, CDR1 is SEHNR and CDR2 is FQNEAQ (reference sequence). The CDR3 has 15 residues. V lost 4 bases, J lost 5 bases, and 7 bases stayed unmatched.

The sample holds a few counts of this clonotype. The chain employs TRBV6-6 and TRBJ1-2; TRBD1 might be the D (6 bases). The CDR3 is 13 residues long. Germline V CDR1 and CDR2: MNHNY, SVGAGI (reference sequence). The V and J ends lost 4 bases and 4 bases respectively, with 10 bases between them. This CDR3 reads CASSSGQAYGYTF. In DNA, the CDR3 is TGTGCCAGCAGTTCGGGACAAGCCTATGGCTACACCTTC.

V usage is TRBV11-1 and J usage is TRBJ1-1, with a tentative D call TRBD1 (6 bases). Germline V gene sequence: CDR1 SGHAT, CDR2 FQDESV (reference sequence). The CDR3 spans 14 residues. V shed 6 bases and J shed 2 bases, with 13 bases lying between them. The CDR3 loop is CASRTSGANTEAFF. Written as DNA, the CDR3 is TGTGCCAGCAGAACTTCGGGGGCTAACACTGAAGCTTTCTTT.

As regards this clonotype: At one end the junction does not follow the germline gene, possibly because of a read error. The J gene is TRBJ2-7, the V gene TRBV30; D might be TRBD1 (5 bases). This CDR3 region has 11 residues. The V gene's germline CDR1 is GTSNPN and CDR2 SVGIG (reference sequence). The CDR3 here is CAWGARYEHYF. The CDR3 DNA sequence: TGTGCCTGGGGGGCCCGTTACGAGCACTACTTC.

The V gene is TRBV4-3, the J gene TRBJ1-1, with D possibly being TRBD1 (5 bases). The CDR3 spans 15 residues. V shed 3 bases and J shed 0 bases, with 11 bases lying between them. CDR1 is LGHNA and CDR2 is YSLEER in the germline V gene. For the CDR3, the DNA is TGCGCCAGCAGCCATTATCGGGGGATGAACACTGAAGCTTTCTTT. It yields the protein CASSHYRGMNTEAFF.